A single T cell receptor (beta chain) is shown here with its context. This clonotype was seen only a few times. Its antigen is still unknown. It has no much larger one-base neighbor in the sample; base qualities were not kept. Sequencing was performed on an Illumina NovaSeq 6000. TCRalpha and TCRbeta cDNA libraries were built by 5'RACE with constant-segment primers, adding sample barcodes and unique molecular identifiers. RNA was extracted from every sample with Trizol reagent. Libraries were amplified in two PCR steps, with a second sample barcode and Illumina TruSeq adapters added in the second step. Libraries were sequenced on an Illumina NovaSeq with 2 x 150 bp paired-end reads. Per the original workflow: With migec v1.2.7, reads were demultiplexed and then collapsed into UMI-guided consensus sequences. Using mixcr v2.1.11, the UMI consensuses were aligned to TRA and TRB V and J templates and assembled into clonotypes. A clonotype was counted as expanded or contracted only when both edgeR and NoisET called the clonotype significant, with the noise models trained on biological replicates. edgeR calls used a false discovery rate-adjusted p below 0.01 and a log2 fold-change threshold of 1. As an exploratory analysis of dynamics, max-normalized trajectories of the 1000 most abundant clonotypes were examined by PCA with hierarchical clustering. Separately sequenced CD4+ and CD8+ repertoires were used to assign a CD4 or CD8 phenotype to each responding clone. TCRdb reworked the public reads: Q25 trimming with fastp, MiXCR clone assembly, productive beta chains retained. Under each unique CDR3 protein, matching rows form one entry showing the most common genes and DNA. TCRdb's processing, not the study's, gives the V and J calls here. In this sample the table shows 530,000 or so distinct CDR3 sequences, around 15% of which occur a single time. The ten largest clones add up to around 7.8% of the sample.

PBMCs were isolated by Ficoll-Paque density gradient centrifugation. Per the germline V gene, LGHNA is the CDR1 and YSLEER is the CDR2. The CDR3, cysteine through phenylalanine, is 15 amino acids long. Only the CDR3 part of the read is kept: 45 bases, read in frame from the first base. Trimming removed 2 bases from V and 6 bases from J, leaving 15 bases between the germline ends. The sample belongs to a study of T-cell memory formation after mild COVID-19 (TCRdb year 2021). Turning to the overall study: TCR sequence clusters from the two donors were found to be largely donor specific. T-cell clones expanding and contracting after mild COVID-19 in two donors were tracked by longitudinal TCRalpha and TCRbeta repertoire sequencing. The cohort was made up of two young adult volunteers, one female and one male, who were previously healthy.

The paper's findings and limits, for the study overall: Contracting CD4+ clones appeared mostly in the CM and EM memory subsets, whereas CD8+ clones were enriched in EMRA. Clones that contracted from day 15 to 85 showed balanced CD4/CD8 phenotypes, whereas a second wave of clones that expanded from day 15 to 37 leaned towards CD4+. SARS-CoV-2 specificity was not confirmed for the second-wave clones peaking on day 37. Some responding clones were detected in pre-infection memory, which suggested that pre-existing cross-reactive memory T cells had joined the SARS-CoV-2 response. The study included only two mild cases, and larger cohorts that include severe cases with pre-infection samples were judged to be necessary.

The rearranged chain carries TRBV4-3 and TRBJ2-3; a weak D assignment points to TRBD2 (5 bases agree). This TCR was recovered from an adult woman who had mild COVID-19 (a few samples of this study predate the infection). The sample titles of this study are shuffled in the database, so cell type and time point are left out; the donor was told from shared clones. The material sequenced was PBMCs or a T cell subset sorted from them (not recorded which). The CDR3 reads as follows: CASSQNGLAGDTQYF. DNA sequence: TGCGCCAGCAGCCAAAATGGCCTAGCCGGGGATACGCAGTATTTT.